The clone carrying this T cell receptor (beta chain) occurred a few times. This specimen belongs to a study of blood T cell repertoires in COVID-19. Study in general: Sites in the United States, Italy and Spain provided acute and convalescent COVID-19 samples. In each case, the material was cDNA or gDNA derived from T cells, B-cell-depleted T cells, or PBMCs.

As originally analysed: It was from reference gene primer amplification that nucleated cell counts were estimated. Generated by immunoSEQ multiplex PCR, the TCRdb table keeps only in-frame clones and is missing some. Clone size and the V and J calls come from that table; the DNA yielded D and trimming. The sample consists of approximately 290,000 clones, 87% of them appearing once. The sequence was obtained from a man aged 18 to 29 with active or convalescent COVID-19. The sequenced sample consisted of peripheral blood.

CDR3 amino acids: CASSPGQTSPLHF. CDR3 nucleotide sequence: TGTGCCAGCTCGCCGGGACAGACTTCACCCCTCCACTTT. V is TRBV18 and J is TRBJ1-6; 7 bases are shared with TRBD1. Trimming took 6 bases from V and 9 from J; bases not matched to a gene: 5. This CDR3 is 13 amino acids long. Looked up from germline, CDR1 is KGHSH and CDR2 is LQKENI.